This TCR beta chain was recorded in a study of shared clonotypes between healthy human individuals. For the study at large: A couple of women and three men aged 18 to 49 made up the donors.

This CDR3 spans 16 amino acids. The germline gives CDR1 SGHTA, CDR2 FQGNSA. V was cut by 3 bases and J by 2 bases, with 15 bases left in between. Study-wide points: Represented diversity, genetic and exposure-history alike, was limited by few donors.

In the naive CD8 group, cells lacked CD45RO and were positively selected for CCR7, so terminally differentiated effector memory CD45RA+ cells were left out. Healthy HIV-negative adults with no recent acute infections or vaccinations were recruited as donors. With regard to this clone: Its target is not known.

TCRdb's copy holds only in-frame clones and misses some; the assay was immunoSEQ multiplex PCR. The sample includes 760,000 or so clones, about 96% of them seen just once. Sequenced material: naive CD8+ T cells sorted from blood. The chain has TRBV7-2 and TRBJ2-3; D not certain. The TCR sequence derives from a man aged 25 to 45 in good health. CDR3 amino acids: CASSFLTAIYTDTQYF. The CDR3 DNA is TGTGCCAGCAGCTTCCTGACGGCAATATACACAGATACGCAGTATTTT.